The rows below give T cell receptor beta chains drawn from one sample of a study of technical replicates of blood from a few donors. Libraries were prepared by immunoSEQ multiplex PCR; TCRdb keeps only in-frame clonotypes and omits some of them. The sample includes 45,000 to 55,000 clones, around 95% of them seen just once. The specimen sequenced was T cells isolated from PBMCs. The receptors were sampled from a human donor in good health. CDR3s include the opening cysteine and the closing phenylalanine or tryptophan. D genes are given only for firm matches. Clone size is stated in some rows and not others, as once, few, many or a class when expanded.

d_call j_call v_call clone_size cdr3_nt cdr3_aa
TRBD1 TRBJ2-7 TRBV10-2 - TGCGCCAGCGGATCCCGGGACAGAGGCCTCGAGCAGTACTTC CASGSRDRGLEQYF
TRBD1 TRBJ2-5 TRBV9 - TGTGCCAGCAGCGTGAACAGGGGCTTGGGAGAGACCCAGTACTTC CASSVNRGLGETQYF
- TRBJ2-2 TRBV2 few TGTGCCAGCCAGCGGGCGGGCGGGGAGCTGTTTTTT CASQRAGGELFF
- TRBJ1-3 TRBV9 - TGTGCCAGCAGCGTAGAATCCAGGGTAGACACCATATATTTT CASSVESRVDTIYF
TRBD1 TRBJ2-7 TRBV11-2 - TGTGCCAGCAGCTTAGGTGTGGGACAGAGGTACGAGCAGTACTTC CASSLGVGQRYEQYF
TRBD1 TRBJ1-1 TRBV7-2 few TGTGCCAGCAGCCGCACAGGGGTAGCCACTGAAGCTTTCTTT CASSRTGVATEAFF
- TRBJ1-1 TRBV19 - TGTGCCAGTAGTTTCGGGTGGGTCGAAGCTTTCTTT CASSFGWVEAFF
- TRBJ2-5 TRBV28 - TGTGCCAGCAGTGAACCCGGGTCCCAAGAGACCCAGTACTTC CASSEPGSQETQYF
- TRBJ2-1 TRBV27 - TGTGCCAGCAGTTCTTTTAGGGGACTGACTTCCTACAATGAGCAGTTCTTC CASSSFRGLTSYNEQFF
- TRBJ2-1 TRBV7-9 - TGTGCCAGCAGCTTAGATGGGAGATCCTACAATGAGCAGTTCTTC CASSLDGRSYNEQFF
- TRBJ1-3 TRBV9 - TGTGCCAGCAGCGCGCAGGGTTCTGGAAACACCATATATTTT CASSAQGSGNTIYF
TRBD1 TRBJ1-2 TRBV6-5 - TGTGCCAGCAGTTACCCGGGACAGGGTAACTATGGCTACACCTTC CASSYPGQGNYGYTF
TRBD1 TRBJ2-3 TRBV9 - TGTGCCAGCAGCGTGTGGCAGGGGGCTGCAGATACGCAGTATTTT CASSVWQGAADTQYF
- TRBJ2-2 TRBV9 - TGTGCCAGCAGCGTAGGGGTAAGCGGACTCTACACCGGGGAGCTGTTTTTT CASSVGVSGLYTGELFF
- TRBJ2-2 TRBV7-3 - TGTGCCAGCAGCCAAGTCCGGGCCGGGGAGCTGTTTTTT CASSQVRAGELFF
- TRBJ1-5 TRBV2 - TGTGCCAGCAGTTTAATGGACAAGTCCACTTATAGCAATCAGCCCCAGCATTTT CASSLMDKSTYSNQPQHF
- TRBJ2-7 TRBV7-6 few TGTGCCAGCAGCTCAAGGGGCTCCTACGAGCAGTACTTC CASSSRGSYEQYF
TRBD2 TRBJ2-1 TRBV25-1 - TGTGCCAGCAGTGAATACGCGGGAGTAGGCAATGAGCAGTTCTTC CASSEYAGVGNEQFF
- TRBJ1-3 TRBV25-1 - TGTGCCAGCAGTGAACCCGCTCTAAACGGAAACACCATATATTTT CASSEPALNGNTIYF
- TRBJ2-7 TRBV5-1 - TGCGCCAGCAGCACCGGACTTTCAGGCGAGCAGTACTTC CASSTGLSGEQYF
TRBD2 TRBJ2-5 TRBV6-4 - TGTGCCAGCAGTGAATCTAGCGGAGGGGCGGAGACCCAGTACTTC CASSESSGGAETQYF
- TRBJ2-7 TRBV30 few TGTGCCTGGGTCCCGGGGTCCGCAGCTCGCGAGCAGTACTTC CAWVPGSAAREQYF
- TRBJ2-7 TRBV4-1 once TGCGCCAGCAGCCAAAACGATAGGCGGTACGACGAGCAGTACTTC CASSQNDRRYDEQYF
- TRBJ2-7 TRBV19 - TGTGCCAGTAGTGTAGCAAGGGGGAGCGAGCAGTACTTC CASSVARGSEQYF
- TRBJ1-1 TRBV5-4 - TGTGCCAGCAGCTTCCCGGGTCTTTACACTGAAGCTTTCTTT CASSFPGLYTEAFF
- TRBJ2-3 TRBV6-6 - TGTGCCAGCAGTTACGGGGGGTCCACCAGCACAGATACGCAGTATTTT CASSYGGSTSTDTQYF
- TRBJ1-2 TRBV10-2 - TGCGCCAGCAGTGAGGGCAACTATGGCTACACCTTC CASSEGNYGYTF
TRBD2 TRBJ2-3 TRBV9 - TGTGCCAGCAGCGAACTAGCGGGAGGGACCACAGATACGCAGTATTTT CASSELAGGTTDTQYF
- TRBJ2-1 TRBV14 - TGTGCCAGCAGCCAAGACGGAGGGTATCTAATTAACAATGAGCAGTTCTTC CASSQDGGYLINNEQFF
TRBD1 TRBJ2-7 TRBV28 - TGTGCCAGCACCCGGACAGGGGGGTACGAGCAGTACTTC CASTRTGGYEQYF
- TRBJ2-3 TRBV27 - TGTGCCAGCAGGCGGTTAAACACAGATACGCAGTATTTT CASRRLNTDTQYF
- TRBJ1-2 TRBV20-1 - TGCAGTGCTAGGAGACAGTATGGCTACACCTTC CSARRQYGYTF
- TRBJ2-5 TRBV5-8 - TGTGCCAGCAGCCGGGACTTGTGGACCCAGTACTTC CASSRDLWTQYF
- TRBJ1-2 TRBV7-3 - TGTGCCAGCAGCTTTGGACCCAGGGAGGGCTATGGCTACACCTTC CASSFGPREGYGYTF
- TRBJ1-1 TRBV19 once TGTGCCAGTAGCCGCTCCGGACAGAGTAGCACTGAAGCTTTCTTT CASSRSGQSSTEAFF
- TRBJ1-1 TRBV7-9 - TGTGCCATCTTGGGGAGGGGGGACTGGAACACTGAAGCTTTCTTT CAILGRGDWNTEAFF
- TRBJ2-7 TRBV6-5 - TGTGCCAGCAGTGTACAACAGGGAGTCAACGAGCAGTACTTC CASSVQQGVNEQYF
- TRBJ2-7 TRBV30 - TGTGCCTGGAGACTTCAGGGGTCCGAGCAGTACTTC CAWRLQGSEQYF
- TRBJ2-1 TRBV7-3 - TGTGCCAGCAGCCCCCTTGTGCCAGCGGGTGAACCCAATGAGCAGTTCTTC CASSPLVPAGEPNEQFF
- TRBJ1-2 TRBV9 - TGTGCCAGCAGCCCGGGAACCTTC CASSPGTF
- TRBJ1-2 TRBV30 - TGTGCCTGGAGGGCGGGGGCGCTGAGGGGAGGCTACACCTTC CAWRAGALRGGYTF
TRBD2 TRBJ2-5 TRBV10-2 - TGCGCCACCCATTCGTGGCTAGCGGGAGGTTCCCTCTCACAAGAGACCCAGTACTTC CATHSWLAGGSLSQETQYF
- TRBJ2-7 TRBV7-2 - TGTGCCAGCAGCACCTCCGGGGGACGGCTCTCCTACGAGCAGTACTTC CASSTSGGRLSYEQYF
- TRBJ1-1 TRBV27 - TGTGCCAGCAACAGGGCTAATGAAGCTTTCTTT CASNRANEAFF
- TRBJ2-1 TRBV5-1 once TGCGCCAGCAGCTTGGCCCCCTATAATGAGCAGTTCTTC CASSLAPYNEQFF
TRBD1 TRBJ1-2 TRBV5-1 - TGCGCCAGCAGCTTCCCCGGACAGGGGCAGGGGGATGGCTACACCTTC CASSFPGQGQGDGYTF
- TRBJ1-2 TRBV10-3 - TGTGCCATCAGTGAGGGGGGGAGTAGTTACTATGGCTACACCTTC CAISEGGSSYYGYTF
- TRBJ2-1 TRBV6-5 - TGTGCCAGCAGTTACTCGATAGATTTTCAGCAGTTCTTC CASSYSIDFQQFF
TRBD1 TRBJ2-1 TRBV6-5 - TGTGCCAGCAGTAGGGGACAGGGGGTTAAAAAGTTCTTC CASSRGQGVKKFF
- TRBJ2-3 TRBV2 once TGTGCCAGCAGTGGATTAGCGGCTAGCACAGATACGCAGTATTTT CASSGLAASTDTQYF
- TRBJ2-1 TRBV30 - TGTGCCTGCTCTCCGAGACTAGTGTACAATGAGCAGTTCTTC CACSPRLVYNEQFF
- TRBJ2-7 TRBV18 - TGTGCCAGCTCAGCCCGGGACACCGCCTACGAGCAGTACTTC CASSARDTAYEQYF
- TRBJ2-7 TRBV28 - TGTGCCAGCAGTTTACAGTACGAGCAGTACTTC CASSLQYEQYF
TRBD1 TRBJ1-1 TRBV29-1 - TGCAGCGTTGGCCGTTGGACAGGGGAGTACACTGAAGCTTTCTTT CSVGRWTGEYTEAFF
TRBD2 TRBJ2-7 TRBV7-2 - TGTGCCAGCAGCCCCGGGACTAATAGGATCTACGAGCAGTACTTC CASSPGTNRIYEQYF